This T cell receptor (beta chain) was identified during a study of blood T cell repertoires in COVID-19. Study-level background: The United States, Italy and Spain were the sources of the acute and convalescent COVID-19 samples.

CDR3 size: 14 residues. V gave up 0 bases and J gave up 1 base, with 6 bases separating them. In germline, CDR1 is LGHNA, CDR2 YNFKEQ. Sequencing was performed with immunoSEQ multiplex PCR; in TCRdb, only in-frame clones are kept and a portion is missing. The table lists 120,000 to 150,000 clones, roughly 86% of them singletons. This chain links TRBV4-2 with TRBJ2-5; D is unclear. The sequence derives from a human donor in a cohort sampled during active COVID-19. What was sequenced was peripheral blood. The CDR3 here is CASSQEGFQETQYF. CDR3 nucleotide sequence: TGTGCCAGCAGCCAAGAGGGCTTCCAAGAGACCCAGTACTTC.